Listed here are 10 T cell receptor beta chains from one sample, sequenced in a study of beta chain features in type 1 diabetes. The study reverse transcribed the entire isolated RNA, so it sequenced expressed TCRB transcripts. Sequencing used immunoSEQ multiplex PCR; TCRdb keeps in-frame clones, though not all of them. Of 850,000 to 900,000 clones listed, roughly 15% are singletons. The specimen was naive CD4+ T cells from blood. The receptors stem from a young woman in good health.

The V and J genes are TRBV29-1 and TRBJ2-3; D is uncertain. Trimming stripped 2 bases from V and 2 bases from J, with 8 bases between. Germline V gene sequence: CDR1 SQVTM, CDR2 ANQGSEA. The CDR3 extends over 13 amino acids. DNA of the CDR3: TGCAGCGTTGAACGGCGGAACACAGATACGCAGTATTTT. As protein: CSVERRNTDTQYF.

There are a few counts of this clone. The chain combines TRBV21-1 with TRBJ2-1; the tabulated D call, TRBD2, remains unverified against the DNA. TRBV21-1 is annotated as a pseudogene. This CDR3 has 14 residues. The chain's CDR3 is CASSKGTSSYEQFF. CDR3 nucleotide sequence: TGTGCCAGCAGCAAAGGGACTAGTAGCTATGAGCAGTTCTTC.

The V call is TRBV7-6, the J call TRBJ2-1, with 10 nucleotides matching TRBD2. Germline CDR1 SGHVS, CDR2 FNYEAQ. The CDR3 extends over 16 amino acids. Trimming took 5 bases from V and 2 from J; bases not matched to a gene: 6. CDR3 in amino acids: CASSPWLAGAYNEQFF. The CDR3 DNA is TGTGCCAGCAGCCCTTGGCTAGCGGGAGCCTACAATGAGCAGTTCTTC.

This clone occurred a few times. Other DNA sequences in the same sample also yield this CDR3. The chain joins TRBV6-5 to TRBJ2-2, with no clear D. The CDR3 totals 12 residues. The germline V gene has CDR1 MNHEY and CDR2 SVGAGI. V dropped 5 bases and J dropped 1 base, with 2 bases sitting between them. In DNA, the CDR3 is TGTGCCAGCAGTGGGAACACCGGGGAGCTGTTTTTT. This sequence encodes CASSGNTGELFF.

This clone was detected only a few times. This may stem from a read error, because a much larger clone lies one nucleotide away. The same CDR3 arises from other DNA sequences in this sample as well. The V gene is TRBV5-6, the J gene TRBJ2-5, with unresolved D. The CDR3 has 11 amino acids. V was cut by 2 bases and J by 5 bases, with 4 bases left in between. In germline, CDR1 is SGHDT, CDR2 YYEEEE. The CDR3 nucleotides are TGTGCCAGCAGCTTAAGGGAGACCCAGTACTTC. This translates into CASSLRETQYF. Supplemented by reference TRBV5-6 and TRBJ2-5, the full variable domain reads DAGVTQSPTHLIKTRGQQVTLRCSPKSGHDTVSWYQQALGQGPQFIFQYYEEEERQRGNFPDRFSGHQFPNYSSELNVNALLLGDSALYLCASSLRETQYFGPGTRLLVL.

The chain couples TRBV7-2 to TRBJ2-3, with TRBD2 matching over 7 bases. V gave up 2 bases and J gave up 8 bases; unmatched junction bases: 19. CDR1 is SGHTA, CDR2 FQGNSA, per germline. The CDR3 sequence is 18 residues long. The CDR3 nucleotides read TGTGCCAGCAGCTTATTATACGGGGCGGGAGATCGTCGGGGTACGCAGTATTTT. Translated, it gives CASSLLYGAGDRRGTQYF.

This clone was found a few times. The rearrangement uses TRBV28 and TRBJ1-1; D uncertain. Germline assignment: CDR1 MDHEN and CDR2 SYDVKM. This CDR3 has 11 amino acids. Trimming pared 3 bases from V and 9 bases from J, leaving 8 bases between. The CDR3: CASSFFMQAFF. DNA for the CDR3: TGTGCCAGCAGTTTCTTCATGCAAGCTTTCTTT.

V is TRBV6-5 and J is TRBJ2-1, with 9 bases fitting TRBD2. The CDR3 length is 15 residues. CDR1 and CDR2 from the germline V gene are MNHEY and SVGAGI. V shed 6 bases, J shed 3 bases, and the junction held 6 bases outside the gene matches. The CDR3, as DNA: TGTGCCAGCAGCTCAAGACTAGCGGTCTACAATGAGCAGTTCTTC. Translated, it gives CASSSRLAVYNEQFF.

This clone was counted many times. The gene calls are TRBV15 and TRBJ2-1, with 14 positions matching TRBD2. The length of the CDR3 is 15 residues. Germline CDR1 LNHNV, CDR2 YYDKDF (reference sequence). The V segment lost 5 bases and the J segment 6 bases; nucleotides outside the gene matches: 3. DNA of the CDR3: TGTGCCACCAGCCCCGGACTAGCGGGAGGCAATGAGCAGTTCTTC. It is translated as CATSPGLAGGNEQFF.

This clone showed up just a few times. V usage is TRBV7-9 and J usage is TRBJ2-1; 7 bases agree with TRBD2. Germline CDR1 and CDR2: SEHNR and FQNEAQ (reference sequence). Trimming cost V 1 base and J 2 bases; bases outside gene matches: 5. The CDR3 length is 16 residues. The chain's CDR3 is CASSLGSSGAYNEQFF. The CDR3 DNA reads TGTGCCAGCAGCTTAGGCTCTAGCGGCGCCTACAATGAGCAGTTCTTC.